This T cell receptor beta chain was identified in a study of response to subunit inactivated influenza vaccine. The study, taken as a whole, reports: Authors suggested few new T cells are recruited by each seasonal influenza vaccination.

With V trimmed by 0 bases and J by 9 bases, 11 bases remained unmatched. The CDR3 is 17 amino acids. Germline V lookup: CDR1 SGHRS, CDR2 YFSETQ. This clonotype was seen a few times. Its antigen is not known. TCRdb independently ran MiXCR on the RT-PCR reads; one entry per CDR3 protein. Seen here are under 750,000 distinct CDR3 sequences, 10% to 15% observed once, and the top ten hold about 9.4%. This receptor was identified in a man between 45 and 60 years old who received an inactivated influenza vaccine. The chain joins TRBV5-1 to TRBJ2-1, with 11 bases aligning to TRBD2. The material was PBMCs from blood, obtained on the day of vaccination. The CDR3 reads CASSLGLAGRTLGEQFF. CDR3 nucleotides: TGCGCCAGCAGCTTGGGACTAGCGGGACGAACCCTGGGTGAGCAGTTCTTC.